This record concerns one T cell receptor beta chain sequence. What it binds is unknown. The data derive from a study of T cell responses to AZD1222 COVID-19 vaccine. Background on the study: Doses given second, at about 4 or about 12 weeks, were pooled.

V lost 3 bases to trimming and J lost 1 base, with 9 bases between them. Germline CDR1 MNHNS, CDR2 SASEGT. The CDR3 runs 14 residues. Findings of the study overall: Seropositive at baseline were only 5 or 6 AZD1222 recipients.

The data were produced by immunoSEQ multiplex PCR, yet TCRdb's version contains in-frame clones alone and is incomplete. The sample carries 200,000 to 300,000 clones, 85% to 95% recorded once. The genes are TRBV6-1 and TRBJ1-1; a possible D gene is TRBD1 (5 bases). This clonotype originated in an adult in good health. The starting material was peripheral blood, obtained on day 0 of AZD1222 vaccination. The CDR3 spells CASSELRGNTEAFF. CDR3 sequence (DNA): TGTGCCAGCAGTGAGTTGAGGGGGAACACTGAAGCTTTCTTT.